Below are 7 T cell receptor beta chains sequenced from a single sample in a study of blood T cell repertoires in COVID-19. Produced via immunoSEQ multiplex PCR; TCRdb's table is partial and in-frame only. The profile shows 150,000 to 200,000 clones, approximately 90% of them singletons. Sequencing used PBMCs or T cells enriched from blood (not recorded which). The receptors originated from a woman between 50 and 59 years old who had recovered from COVID-19.

This chain joins TRBV12-5 and TRBJ2-7, with TRBD1 matching 9 bases. The CDR3 consists of 14 residues. Trimming at V came to 4 bases and at J to 3 bases, leaving 4 bases not matched to a gene. Germline V gene data show CDR1 as LGHNT and CDR2 as FRNRAP. The CDR3 loop is CASGSGTGSYEQYF. The CDR3 DNA sequence: TGTGCTAGTGGTTCCGGGACAGGGAGCTACGAGCAGTACTTC.

The chain has TRBV4-2 and TRBJ1-3; D possibly corresponds to TRBD1 (6 bases). CDR1 is LGHNA, CDR2 YNFKEQ, per germline. The CDR3 loop spans 15 amino acids. V shed 6 bases and J shed 4 bases, with 16 bases lying between them. In DNA form, the CDR3 reads TGTGCCAGCAGGACCCCCGGACAGACGGGAAACACCATATATTTT. This gives the protein CASRTPGQTGNTIYF.

The V gene is TRBV6-5, the J gene TRBJ1-2, with D tentatively TRBD1 (5 bases). Germline V gene lookup returns CDR1 MNHEY and CDR2 SVGAGI. There are 12 residues in the CDR3. Trimming removed 2 bases at V and 10 bases at J, with 11 bases between. The CDR3 DNA is TGTGCCAGCAGTTACGGGGGAGGGGACTACACCTTC. It specifies CASSYGGGDYTF.

The CDR3 loop is CASSLGLGGETQYF. The CDR3 bases are TGTGCCAGCAGCTTAGGTCTGGGCGGGGAGACCCAGTACTTC. The gene calls are TRBV7-2 and TRBJ2-5; a possible D gene is TRBD2 (5 bases). V was pared by 1 base and J by 5 bases, with 11 bases between. This CDR3 region has 14 residues. Per the germline V gene, CDR1 is SGHTA and CDR2 is FQGNSA.

V is TRBV4-1 and J is TRBJ1-1, with 9 positions matching TRBD1. J gave up 0 bases and V 4 bases, and 3 bases lay outside the gene matches. The CDR3 extends over 15 amino acids. Germline values: CDR1 MGHRA, CDR2 YSYEKL. The CDR3 protein is CASSLRQGVNTEAFF. In DNA form, the CDR3 reads TGCGCCAGCAGCCTACGACAGGGGGTGAACACTGAAGCTTTCTTT.

The rearrangement joins TRBV6-6 to TRBJ1-4; 9 bases line up with TRBD1. J was trimmed by 8 bases and V by 5 bases; bases with no gene match: 15. The CDR3 has 17 amino acids. The germline gives CDR1 MNHNY, CDR2 SVGAGI (reference sequence). Here the CDR3 reads CASSQSRDRVRGEKLFF. DNA for the CDR3: TGTGCCAGCAGTCAGTCCCGGGACAGGGTCCGGGGAGAAAAACTGTTTTTT.

J is TRBJ1-1 and V is TRBV6-2 or TRBV6-3; D might be TRBD1 (6 bases). The CDR3 sequence is 14 residues long. V was trimmed by 2 bases and J by 11 bases, leaving 18 bases between them. In germline, CDR1 is MNHEY, CDR2 SVGEGT. The CDR3: CASSYRTAGYEAFF. CDR3 sequence (DNA): TGTGCCAGCAGTTACCGGACAGCCGGATATGAGGCTTTCTTT.